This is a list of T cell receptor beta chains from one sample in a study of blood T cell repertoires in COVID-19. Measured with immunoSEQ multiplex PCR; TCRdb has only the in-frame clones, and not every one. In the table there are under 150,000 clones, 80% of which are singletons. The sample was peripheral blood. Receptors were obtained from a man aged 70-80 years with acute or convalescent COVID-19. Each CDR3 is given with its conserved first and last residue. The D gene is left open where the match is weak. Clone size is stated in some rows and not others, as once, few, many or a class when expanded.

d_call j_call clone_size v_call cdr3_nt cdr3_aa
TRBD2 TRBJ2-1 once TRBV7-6 TGTGCCAGCAGCTTAACCCCGGGCGGGGGGGCTTACAATGAGCAGTTCTTC CASSLTPGGGAYNEQFF
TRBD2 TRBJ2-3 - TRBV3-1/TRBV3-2 TGTGCCAGCAGCGGTAGCGGGCTTAACACAGATACGCAGTATTTT CASSGSGLNTDTQYF
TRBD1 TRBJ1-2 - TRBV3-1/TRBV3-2 TGTGCCAGCAGCCAAGCGGACAGGGGCGGGATTGGCTACACCTTC CASSQADRGGIGYTF
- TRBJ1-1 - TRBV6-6 TGTGCCAGCAGCACCAGGGTCGGAGACACTGAAGCTTTCTTT CASSTRVGDTEAFF
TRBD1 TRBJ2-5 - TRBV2 TGTGCCAGCAAAGACAGGGTGAATGGAGAGACCCAGTACTTC CASKDRVNGETQYF
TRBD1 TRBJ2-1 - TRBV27 TGTGCCAGCAGTTTCACCGGGACAGCCCACAATGAGCAGTTCTTC CASSFTGTAHNEQFF
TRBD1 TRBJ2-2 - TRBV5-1 TGCGCCAGCAGCTTGGGGACAGGGGGTTATTACACCGGGGAGCTGTTTTTT CASSLGTGGYYTGELFF
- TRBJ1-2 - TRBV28 TGTGCCAGCAGTTTAGGGCAGTATGGCTACACCTTC CASSLGQYGYTF
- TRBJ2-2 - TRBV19 TGTGCCAGTAGTCCTCATCGGGGCACCGGGGAGCTGTTTTTT CASSPHRGTGELFF
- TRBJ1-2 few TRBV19 TGTGCCAGTAGTTACGAGCTGAACTATGGCTACACCTTC CASSYELNYGYTF
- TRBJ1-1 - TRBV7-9 TGTGCCAGCAGCGACGACAGGCGGAACACTGAAGCTTTCTTT CASSDDRRNTEAFF
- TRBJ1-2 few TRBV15 TGTGCCACCAGCAGAAACAGGGTAACTAACTATGGCTACACCTTC CATSRNRVTNYGYTF
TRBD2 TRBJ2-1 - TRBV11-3 TGTGCCAGCAGCTTAGGCGGGGGATTCTACAATGAGCAGTTCTTC CASSLGGGFYNEQFF
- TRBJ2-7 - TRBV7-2 TGTGCCAGTCACTACGAGCAGTACTTC CASHYEQYF
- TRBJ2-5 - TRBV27 TGTGCCAGCAGTTTACACAACCAAGAGACCCAGTACTTC CASSLHNQETQYF
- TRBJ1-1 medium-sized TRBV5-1 TGCGCCAGCAGCTTGTCGGTAAGGGGTGGGGGGAGCACTGAAGCTTTCTTT CASSLSVRGGGSTEAFF
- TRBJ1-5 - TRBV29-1 TGCAGCGCTGGGTCGGGTCACAATCAGCCCCAGCATTTT CSAGSGHNQPQHF
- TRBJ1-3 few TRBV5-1 TGCGCCAGCGCTGTAGAGGGTATCTCTGGAAACACCATATATTTT CASAVEGISGNTIYF
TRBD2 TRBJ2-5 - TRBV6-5 TGTGCCAGCGGACCCGGGGGGGGCCAAGAGACCCAGTACTTC CASGPGGGQETQYF
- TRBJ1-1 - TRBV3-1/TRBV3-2 TGTGCCAGCAGCCAAGAGGGCCGGGGGGAGAACACTGAAGCTTTCTTT CASSQEGRGENTEAFF
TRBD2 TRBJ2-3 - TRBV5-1 TGCGCCAGCACAAAACCTTCTAGCGGGGGGCCCACAGATACGCAGTATTTT CASTKPSSGGPTDTQYF
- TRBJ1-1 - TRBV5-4 TGTGCCAGCAGCTTGTCCGGGGGCACTGAAGCTTTCTTT CASSLSGGTEAFF
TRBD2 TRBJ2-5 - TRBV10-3 TGTGCCATCAGTGGAGCGGGGGAAGAGACCCAGTACTTC CAISGAGEETQYF
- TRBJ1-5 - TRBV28 TGTGCCAGCAGTTTGGGCCCGGGAGGAGTTCAGCCCCAGCATTTT CASSLGPGGVQPQHF
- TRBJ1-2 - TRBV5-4 TGTGCCAGCAGCCTCCCTTCTTTCAGGGACTCTAACTATGGCTACACCTTC CASSLPSFRDSNYGYTF
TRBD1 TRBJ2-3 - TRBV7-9 TGTGCCAGCAGCCCTCAGGGACAGAAAACAGATACGCAGTATTTT CASSPQGQKTDTQYF
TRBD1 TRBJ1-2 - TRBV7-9 TGTGCCAGCAGTCGGGGGACAGATACTAACTATGGCTACACCTTC CASSRGTDTNYGYTF
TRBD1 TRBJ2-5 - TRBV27 TGTGCCAGCAGTTTATTGTACCGAGACAGGGTCTTGAAGGAGACCCAGTACTTC CASSLLYRDRVLKETQYF
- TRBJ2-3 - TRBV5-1 TGCGCCAGCAGCTTAACGCGGGGCACAGATACGCAGTATTTT CASSLTRGTDTQYF
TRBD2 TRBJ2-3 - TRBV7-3 TGTGCCAGCAGCCCAGTGGGCGGGGGGGTCCTAGATACGCAGTATTTT CASSPVGGGVLDTQYF
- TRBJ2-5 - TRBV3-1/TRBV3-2 TGTGCCAGCAGCCAAGTCCAGAAGACCCAGTACTTC CASSQVQKTQYF
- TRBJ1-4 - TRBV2 TGTGCCAGCAGTGAAACAACGGGGGATGAAAAACTGTTTTTT CASSETTGDEKLFF
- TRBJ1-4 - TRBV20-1 TGCAGTGCTAGAGAGGGGGGGGGCCTGTTTTTT CSAREGGGLFF
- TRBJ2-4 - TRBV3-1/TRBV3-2 TGTGCCAGCAGCCCTGGGGGCCCAACGGGAAACATTCAGTACTTC CASSPGGPTGNIQYF
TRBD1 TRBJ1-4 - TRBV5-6 TGTGCCAGCAGCTCGACCCGGGACAGGGTTAATGAAAAACTGTTTTTT CASSSTRDRVNEKLFF
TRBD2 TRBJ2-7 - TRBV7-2 TGTGCCAGCAGCCCACTAGCGGGGGGCGACTACGAGCAGTACTTC CASSPLAGGDYEQYF
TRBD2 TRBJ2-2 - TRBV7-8 TGTGCCAGCAGCTTATTTCTAGCGGGGAACACCGGGGAGCTGTTTTTT CASSLFLAGNTGELFF
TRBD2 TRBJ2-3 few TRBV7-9 TGTGCCGGGGGACTAGCGGGGACAGATACGCAGTATTTT CAGGLAGTDTQYF
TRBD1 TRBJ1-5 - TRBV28 TGTGCCAGCAGTTCGGACAGGCAGCCCCAGCATTTT CASSSDRQPQHF
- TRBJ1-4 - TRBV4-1 TGCGCCAGCAGCCAAATCCCAGGGGATGAAAAACTGTTTTTT CASSQIPGDEKLFF
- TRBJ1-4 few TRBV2 TGTGCCAGCAGCCACGAGGAAAAACTGTTTTTT CASSHEEKLFF
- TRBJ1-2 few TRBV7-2 TGTGCCAGCAGCTCCGACGTCAGGGGTTACTACACCTTC CASSSDVRGYYTF
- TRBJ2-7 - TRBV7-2 TGTGCCAGCAGCTTTCGCGGAAGCTCCTACGAGCAGTACTTC CASSFRGSSYEQYF
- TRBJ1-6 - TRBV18 TGTGCCAGCTCCACCGGGCGGGAGGCACCCCTCCACTTT CASSTGREAPLHF
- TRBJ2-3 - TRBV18 TGTGCCAGCTCCCCCGGACTTGATACAGATACGCAGTATTTT CASSPGLDTDTQYF
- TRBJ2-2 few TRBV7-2 TGTGCCAGCAGCTTAGACGGGTGGTGGACCGGGGAGCTGTTTTTT CASSLDGWWTGELFF
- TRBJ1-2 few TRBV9 TGTGCCAGCTGGGGCCCCTATGGCTACACCTTC CASWGPYGYTF
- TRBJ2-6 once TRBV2 TGTGCCAGCTATTTCTCTGGGGCCAACGTCCTGACTTTC CASYFSGANVLTF
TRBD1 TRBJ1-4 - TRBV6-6 TGTGCCAGCAGACCGGGACAGGGAAATGAAAAACTGTTTTTT CASRPGQGNEKLFF
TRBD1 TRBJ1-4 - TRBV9 TGTGCCAGCAGCGCAGGACAGGGCGGACCAACTAATGAAAAACTGTTTTTT CASSAGQGGPTNEKLFF
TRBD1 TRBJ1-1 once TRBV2 TGTGCCAGCAGTTATCAGGGGGGGAACACTGAAGCTTTCTTT CASSYQGGNTEAFF
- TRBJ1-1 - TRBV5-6 TGTGCCAGCAGCCAGTGGAGGGCTGAAGCTTTCTTT CASSQWRAEAFF
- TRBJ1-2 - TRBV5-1 TGCGCCAGCAGCCTCGGGAGGGGGTACTATGGCTACACCTTC CASSLGRGYYGYTF
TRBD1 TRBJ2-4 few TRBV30 TGTGCCTGGAGTGTGGGACAGAAAAACATTCAGTACTTC CAWSVGQKNIQYF
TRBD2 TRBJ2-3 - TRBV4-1 TGCGCCAGCAGCCAAGAGTCGGGGGGTACTAGCACAGATACGCAGTATTTT CASSQESGGTSTDTQYF
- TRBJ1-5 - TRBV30 TGTGCCTGGAGTACGGGGGAGAATCAGCCCCAGCATTTT CAWSTGENQPQHF
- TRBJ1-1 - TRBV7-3 TGTGCCAGCAGCTTAATGTCATTTACTGAAGCTTTCTTT CASSLMSFTEAFF